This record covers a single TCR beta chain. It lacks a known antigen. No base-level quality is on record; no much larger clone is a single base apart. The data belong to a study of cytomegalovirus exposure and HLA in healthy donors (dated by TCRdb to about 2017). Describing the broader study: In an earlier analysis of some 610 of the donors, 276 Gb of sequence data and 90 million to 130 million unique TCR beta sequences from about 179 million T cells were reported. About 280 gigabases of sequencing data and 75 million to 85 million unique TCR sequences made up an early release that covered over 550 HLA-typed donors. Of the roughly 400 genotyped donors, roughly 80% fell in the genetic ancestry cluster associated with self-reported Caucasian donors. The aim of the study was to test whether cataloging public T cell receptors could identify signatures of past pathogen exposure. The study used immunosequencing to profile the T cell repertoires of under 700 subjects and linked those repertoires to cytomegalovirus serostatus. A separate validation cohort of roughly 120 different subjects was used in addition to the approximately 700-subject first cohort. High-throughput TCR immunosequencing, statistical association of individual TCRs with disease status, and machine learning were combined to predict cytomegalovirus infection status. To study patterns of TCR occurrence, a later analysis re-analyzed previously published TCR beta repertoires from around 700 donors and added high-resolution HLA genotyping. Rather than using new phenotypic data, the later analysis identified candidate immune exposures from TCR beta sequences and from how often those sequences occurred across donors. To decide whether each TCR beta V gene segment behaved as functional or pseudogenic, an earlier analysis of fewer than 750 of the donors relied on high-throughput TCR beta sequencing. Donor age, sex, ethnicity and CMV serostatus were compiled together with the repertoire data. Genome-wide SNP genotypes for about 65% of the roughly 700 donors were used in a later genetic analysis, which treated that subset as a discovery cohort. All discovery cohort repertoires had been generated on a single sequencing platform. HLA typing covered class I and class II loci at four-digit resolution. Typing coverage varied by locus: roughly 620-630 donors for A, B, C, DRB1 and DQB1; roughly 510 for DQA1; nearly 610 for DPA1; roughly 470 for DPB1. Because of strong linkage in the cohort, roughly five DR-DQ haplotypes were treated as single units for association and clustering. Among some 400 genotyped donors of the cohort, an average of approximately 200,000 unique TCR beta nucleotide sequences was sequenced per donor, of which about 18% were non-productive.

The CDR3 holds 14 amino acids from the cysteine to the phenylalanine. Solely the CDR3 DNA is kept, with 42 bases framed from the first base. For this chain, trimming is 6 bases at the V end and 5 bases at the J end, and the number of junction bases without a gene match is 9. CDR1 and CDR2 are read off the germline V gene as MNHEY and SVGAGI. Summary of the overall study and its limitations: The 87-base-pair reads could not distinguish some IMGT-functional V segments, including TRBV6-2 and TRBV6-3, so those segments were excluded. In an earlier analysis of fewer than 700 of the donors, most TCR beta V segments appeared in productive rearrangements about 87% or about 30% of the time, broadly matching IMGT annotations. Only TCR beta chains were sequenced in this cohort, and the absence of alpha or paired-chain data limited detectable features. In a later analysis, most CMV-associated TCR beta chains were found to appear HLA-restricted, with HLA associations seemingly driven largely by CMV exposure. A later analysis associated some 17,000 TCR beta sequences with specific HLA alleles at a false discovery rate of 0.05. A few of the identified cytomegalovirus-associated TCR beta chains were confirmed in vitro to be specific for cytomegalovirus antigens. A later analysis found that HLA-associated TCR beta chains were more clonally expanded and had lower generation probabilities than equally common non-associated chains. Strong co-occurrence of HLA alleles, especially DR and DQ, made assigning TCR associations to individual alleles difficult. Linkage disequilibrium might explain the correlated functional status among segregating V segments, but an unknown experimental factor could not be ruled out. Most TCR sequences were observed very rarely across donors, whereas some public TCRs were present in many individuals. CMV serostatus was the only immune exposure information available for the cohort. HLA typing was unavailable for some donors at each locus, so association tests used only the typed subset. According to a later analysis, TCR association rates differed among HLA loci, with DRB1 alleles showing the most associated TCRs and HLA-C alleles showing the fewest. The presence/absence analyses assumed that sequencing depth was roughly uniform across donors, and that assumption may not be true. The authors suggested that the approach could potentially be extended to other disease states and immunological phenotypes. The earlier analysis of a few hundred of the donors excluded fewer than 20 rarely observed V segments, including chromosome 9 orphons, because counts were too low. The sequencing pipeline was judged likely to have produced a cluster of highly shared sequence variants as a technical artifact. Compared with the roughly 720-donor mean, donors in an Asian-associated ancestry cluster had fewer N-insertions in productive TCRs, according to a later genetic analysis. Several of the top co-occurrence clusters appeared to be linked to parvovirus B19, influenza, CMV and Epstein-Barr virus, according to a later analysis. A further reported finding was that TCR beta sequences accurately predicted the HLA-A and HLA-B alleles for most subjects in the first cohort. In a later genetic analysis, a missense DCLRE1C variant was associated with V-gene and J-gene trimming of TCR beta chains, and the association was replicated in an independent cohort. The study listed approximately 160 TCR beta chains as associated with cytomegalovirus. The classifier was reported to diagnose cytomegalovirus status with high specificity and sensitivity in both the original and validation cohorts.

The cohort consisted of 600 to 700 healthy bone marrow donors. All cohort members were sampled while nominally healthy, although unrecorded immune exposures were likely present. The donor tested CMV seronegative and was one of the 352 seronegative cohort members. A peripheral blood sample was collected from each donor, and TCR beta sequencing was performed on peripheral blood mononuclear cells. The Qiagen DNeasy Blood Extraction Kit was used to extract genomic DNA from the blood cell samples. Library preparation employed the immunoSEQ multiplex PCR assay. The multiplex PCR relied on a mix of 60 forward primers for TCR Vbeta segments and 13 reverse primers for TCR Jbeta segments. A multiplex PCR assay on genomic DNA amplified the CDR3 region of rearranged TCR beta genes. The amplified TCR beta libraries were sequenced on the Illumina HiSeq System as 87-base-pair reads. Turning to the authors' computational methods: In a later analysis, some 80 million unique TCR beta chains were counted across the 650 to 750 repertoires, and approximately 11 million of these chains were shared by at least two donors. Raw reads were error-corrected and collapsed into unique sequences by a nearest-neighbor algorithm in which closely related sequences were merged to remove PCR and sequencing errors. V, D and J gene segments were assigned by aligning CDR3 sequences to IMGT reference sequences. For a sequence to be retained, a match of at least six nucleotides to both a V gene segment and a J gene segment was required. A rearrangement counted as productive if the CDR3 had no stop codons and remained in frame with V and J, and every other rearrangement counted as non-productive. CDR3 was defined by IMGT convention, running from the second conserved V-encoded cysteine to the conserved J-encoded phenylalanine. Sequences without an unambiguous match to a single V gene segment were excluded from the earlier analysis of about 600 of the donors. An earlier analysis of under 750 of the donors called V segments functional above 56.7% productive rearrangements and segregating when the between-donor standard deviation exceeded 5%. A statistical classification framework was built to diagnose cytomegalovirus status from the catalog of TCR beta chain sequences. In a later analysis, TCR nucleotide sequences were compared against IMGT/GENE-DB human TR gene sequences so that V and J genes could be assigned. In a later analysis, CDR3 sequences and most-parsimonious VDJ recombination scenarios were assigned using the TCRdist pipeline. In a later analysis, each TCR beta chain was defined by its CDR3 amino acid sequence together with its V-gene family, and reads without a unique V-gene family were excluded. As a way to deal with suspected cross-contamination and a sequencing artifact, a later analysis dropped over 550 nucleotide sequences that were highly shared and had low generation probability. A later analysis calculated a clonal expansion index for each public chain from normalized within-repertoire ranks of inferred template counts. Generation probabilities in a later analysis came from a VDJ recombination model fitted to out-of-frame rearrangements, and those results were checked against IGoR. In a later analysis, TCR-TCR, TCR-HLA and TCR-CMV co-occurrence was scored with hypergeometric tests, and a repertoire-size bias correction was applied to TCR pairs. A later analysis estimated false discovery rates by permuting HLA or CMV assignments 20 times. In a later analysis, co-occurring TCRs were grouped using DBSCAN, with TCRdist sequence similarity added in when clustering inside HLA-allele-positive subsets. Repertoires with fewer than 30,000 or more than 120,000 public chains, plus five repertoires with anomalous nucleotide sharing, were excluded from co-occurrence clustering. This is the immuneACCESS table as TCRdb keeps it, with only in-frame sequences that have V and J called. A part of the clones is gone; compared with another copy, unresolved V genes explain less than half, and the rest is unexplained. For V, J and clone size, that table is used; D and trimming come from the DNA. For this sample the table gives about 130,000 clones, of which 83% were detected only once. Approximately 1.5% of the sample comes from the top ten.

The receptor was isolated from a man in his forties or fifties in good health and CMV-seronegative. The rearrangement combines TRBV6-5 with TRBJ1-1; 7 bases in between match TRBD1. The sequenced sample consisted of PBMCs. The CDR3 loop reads CASRPPRGLTEAFF. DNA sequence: TGTGCCAGCAGGCCCCCAAGGGGGCTGACTGAAGCTTTCTTT.